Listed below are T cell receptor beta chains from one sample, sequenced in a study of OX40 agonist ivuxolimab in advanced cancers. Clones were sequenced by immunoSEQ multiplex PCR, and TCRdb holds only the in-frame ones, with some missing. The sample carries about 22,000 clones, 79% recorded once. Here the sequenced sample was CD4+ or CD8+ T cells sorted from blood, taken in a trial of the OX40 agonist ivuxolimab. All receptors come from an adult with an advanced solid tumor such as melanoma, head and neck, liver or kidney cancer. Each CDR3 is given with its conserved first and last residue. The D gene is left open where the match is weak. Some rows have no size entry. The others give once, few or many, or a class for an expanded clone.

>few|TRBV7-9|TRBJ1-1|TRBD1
TGTGCCAGCAGCTTATGGACAGGGTTTGCGGCGGCTTTCTTT
CASSLWTGFAAAFF
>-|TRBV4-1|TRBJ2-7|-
TGCGCCAGCAGCCAAGGGAGGCAGGCCCTCTTCTCCTACGAGCAGTACTTC
CASSQGRQALFSYEQYF
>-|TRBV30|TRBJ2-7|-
TGTGCCTGGATGACCGGGAGCTCCTACGAGCAGTACTTC
CAWMTGSSYEQYF
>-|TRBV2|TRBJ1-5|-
TGTGCCAGCAGGGGGACTAAGGGGGGAAATCAGCCCCAGCATTTT
CASRGTKGGNQPQHF
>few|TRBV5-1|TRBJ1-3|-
TGCGCCAGCAGCTTGGGCGAAACTGGAAACACCATATATTTT
CASSLGETGNTIYF
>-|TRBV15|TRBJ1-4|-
TGTGCCACCAGCAGAGAGAATCGAGGGTTTGAAAAACTGTTTTTT
CATSRENRGFEKLFF
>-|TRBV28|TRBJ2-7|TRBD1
TGTGCCAGCAGTTTATCTTCGGGACAGAGCTCCTACGAGCAGTACTTC
CASSLSSGQSSYEQYF
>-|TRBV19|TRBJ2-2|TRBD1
TGTGCCAGTAGCTCGGTCGGGACAGGGGCCACCGGGGAGCTGTTTTTT
CASSSVGTGATGELFF
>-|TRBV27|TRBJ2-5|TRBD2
TGTGCCAGCAGTTCGACCGGGACTAGCGGGGTGGGGACCCAGTACTTC
CASSSTGTSGVGTQYF
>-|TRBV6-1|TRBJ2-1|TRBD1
TGTGCCAGCAGTGTAGGGACAGTCATCTATGAGCAGTTCTTC
CASSVGTVIYEQFF
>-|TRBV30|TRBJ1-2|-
TGTGCCTTTGGACAGACGGAAAGTGGCTACACCTTC
CAFGQTESGYTF
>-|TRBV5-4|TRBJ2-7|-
TGTGCCAGCAGCTTAGTAGGAGGGGTCGGCGAGCAGTACTTC
CASSLVGGVGEQYF
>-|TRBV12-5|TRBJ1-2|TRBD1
TGTGCTAGTGGTTTGTGGGACAGCTATGGCTACACCTTC
CASGLWDSYGYTF
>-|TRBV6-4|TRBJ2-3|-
TGTGCCAGCACCAACAGGGATACGCAGTATTTT
CASTNRDTQYF
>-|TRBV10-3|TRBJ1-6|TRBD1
TGTGCCATCAGACAGGGGGCCTCTGAACGGTCACCCCTCCACTTT
CAIRQGASERSPLHF
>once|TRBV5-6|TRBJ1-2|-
TGTGCCAGCACCTTGACCCCGAACTACTATGGCTACACCTTC
CASTLTPNYYGYTF
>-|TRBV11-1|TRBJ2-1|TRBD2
TGTGCCAGCAGCCCATATAGCGGGGGGTACAATGAGCAGTTCTTC
CASSPYSGGYNEQFF
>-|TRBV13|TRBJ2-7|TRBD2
TGTGCCAGCAGCCTGACTAGCGGGGTCCACGAGCAGTACTTC
CASSLTSGVHEQYF
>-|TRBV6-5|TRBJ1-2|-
TGTGCCAGCAGTTACTCAGGGGGGCTCGACTATGGCTACACCTTC
CASSYSGGLDYGYTF
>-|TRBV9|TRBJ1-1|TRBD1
TGTGCCAGCAGCGAGGGACAGGAAGCTTTCTTT
CASSEGQEAFF
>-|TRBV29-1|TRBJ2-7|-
TGCAGCGTTGAAATAGTAGAGCAGTACTTC
CSVEIVEQYF
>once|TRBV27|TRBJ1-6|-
TGTGCCAGCAGTTTAGGTCTCCCGGGTGTAACCCTCCACTTT
CASSLGLPGVTLHF
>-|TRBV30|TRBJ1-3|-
TGTGCCTGGTCAGACGGGAGCTCTGGAAACACCATATATTTT
CAWSDGSSGNTIYF
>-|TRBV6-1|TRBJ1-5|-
TGTGCCAGCAGTGAAAGGGGTAGCAATCAGCCCCAGCATTTT
CASSERGSNQPQHF
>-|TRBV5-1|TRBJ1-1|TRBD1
TGCGCCAGCAGAGTAACAGGGGGGTCGATGAACACTGAAGCTTTCTTT
CASRVTGGSMNTEAFF
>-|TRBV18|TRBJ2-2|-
TGTGCCAGCTCACCGGTCCAACTGACCGGGGAGCTGTTTTTT
CASSPVQLTGELFF
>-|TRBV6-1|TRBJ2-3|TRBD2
TGTGCCAGCAGTGAACTAGCGGGGGGCTCAGATACGCAGTATTTT
CASSELAGGSDTQYF
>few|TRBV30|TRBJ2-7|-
TGTGCCTGGAGTACAGGGTTCTCCTACGAGCAGTACTTC
CAWSTGFSYEQYF
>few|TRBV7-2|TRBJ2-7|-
TGTGCCAGCAGCCCTATTGGAGGGGGATCCTACGAGCAGTACTTC
CASSPIGGGSYEQYF
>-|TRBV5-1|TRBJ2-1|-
TGCGCCAGCAGCTTGGGGTCCGGGGATAATGAGCAGTTCTTC
CASSLGSGDNEQFF
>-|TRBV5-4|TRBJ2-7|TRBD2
TGTGCCAGCAGCTTGGACGGGGGGATCTACGAGCAGTACTTC
CASSLDGGIYEQYF
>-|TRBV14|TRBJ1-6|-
TGTGCCAGCAGCCAGGAATGGGGGTCCACCTATAATTCACCCCTCCACTTT
CASSQEWGSTYNSPLHF
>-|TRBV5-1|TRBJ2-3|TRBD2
TGCGCCAGCAGCTTGGGCGGGGGGGCCACAGATACGCAGTATTTT
CASSLGGGATDTQYF
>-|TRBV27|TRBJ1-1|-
TGTGCCAAGCGGACAGAAACTGAAGCTTTCTTT
CAKRTETEAFF
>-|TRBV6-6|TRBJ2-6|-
TGTGCCAGCAGGCAAAACAGGGTCTCTGGGGCCAACGTCCTGACTTTC
CASRQNRVSGANVLTF
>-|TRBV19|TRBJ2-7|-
TGTGCCAGTAGTATTAATGTCGGGTCTGAGCAGTACTTC
CASSINVGSEQYF
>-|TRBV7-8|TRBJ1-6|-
TGTGCCAGCAGCTTATCAGGGACCTCGGCCCTCCACTTT
CASSLSGTSALHF
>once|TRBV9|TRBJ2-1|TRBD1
TGTGCCAGCAGCGTAGAAGGGACAGGGGCCAATGAGCAGTTCTTC
CASSVEGTGANEQFF
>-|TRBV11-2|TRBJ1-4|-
TGTGCCAGCAGCTTGAACAGGGCCAGGAATGAAAAACTGTTTTTT
CASSLNRARNEKLFF
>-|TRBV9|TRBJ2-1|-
TGTGCCAGCAGTTACGGACCGAACAATGAGCAGTTCTTC
CASSYGPNNEQFF
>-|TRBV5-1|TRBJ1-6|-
TGCGCCAGCAGCTTAAATTCGGATAATTCACCCCTCCACTTT
CASSLNSDNSPLHF
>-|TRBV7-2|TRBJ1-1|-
TGTGCCAGCAGCTTAAGCAAGGTCGGTAGGAACACTGAAGCTTTCTTT
CASSLSKVGRNTEAFF